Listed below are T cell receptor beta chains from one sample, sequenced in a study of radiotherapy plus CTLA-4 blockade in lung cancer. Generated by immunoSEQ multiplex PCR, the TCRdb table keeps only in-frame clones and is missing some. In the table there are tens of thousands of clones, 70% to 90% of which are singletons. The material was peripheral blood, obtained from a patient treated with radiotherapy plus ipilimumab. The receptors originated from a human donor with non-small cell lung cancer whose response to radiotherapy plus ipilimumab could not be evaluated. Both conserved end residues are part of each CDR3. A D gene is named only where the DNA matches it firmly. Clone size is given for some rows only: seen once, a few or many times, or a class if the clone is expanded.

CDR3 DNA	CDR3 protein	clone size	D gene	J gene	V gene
TGTGCCAGCAGTCTCGGTAACACCATATATTTT	CASSLGNTIYF	.	.	TRBJ1-3	TRBV2
TGTGCCAGCATGCGGCTAGGACAGGGCCAAGAGACCCAGTACTTC	CASMRLGQGQETQYF	.	TRBD1	TRBJ2-5	TRBV6-1
TGTGCCAGTCAACCTCGGGACAGCTGGAATGAAAAACTGTTTTTT	CASQPRDSWNEKLFF	once	TRBD1	TRBJ1-4	TRBV19
TGCGCCAGCAGCCAACTGGACAGTGGACCCTACGAGCAGTACTTC	CASSQLDSGPYEQYF	few	.	TRBJ2-7	TRBV4-3
TGTGCCAGCAGTTACCTACAGGGGGACACTGAAGCTTTCTTT	CASSYLQGDTEAFF	.	TRBD1	TRBJ1-1	TRBV6-6
TGTGCCAGCAGTGGGGGGGTGGGCAGGGCAGGCGGCTACACCTTC	CASSGGVGRAGGYTF	.	.	TRBJ1-2	TRBV28
TGCGCCAGCAGCCTTGGGACAGGGAGGTCCAATGAAAAACTGTTTTTT	CASSLGTGRSNEKLFF	.	TRBD1	TRBJ1-4	TRBV5-1
TGTGCCAGCAGCCAGGACAGGAATGAAAAACTGTTTTTT	CASSQDRNEKLFF	.	TRBD1	TRBJ1-4	TRBV7-6
TGTGCCAGTAGTTCCGGACAGGGGTATGGCAATCAGCCCCAGCATTTT	CASSSGQGYGNQPQHF	once	TRBD1	TRBJ1-5	TRBV19
TGTGCCAGCAGCTTGGGGACAGGGCAGACCCAGTACTTC	CASSLGTGQTQYF	.	TRBD1	TRBJ2-5	TRBV5-6
TGTGCCAGCAACATAAGGGACAGGTCGTACGAGCAGTACTTC	CASNIRDRSYEQYF	few	TRBD1	TRBJ2-7	TRBV5-6
TGTGCCTGGAGTAAGGGGGCCGCTGAAGCTTTCTTT	CAWSKGAAEAFF	.	TRBD1	TRBJ1-1	TRBV30
TGTGCCAGCAGCCCCGCGGACAGGGGTCGCGACACCGGGGAGCTGTTTTTT	CASSPADRGRDTGELFF	.	TRBD1	TRBJ2-2	TRBV5-4
TGTGCCTGGAACTTTATCAATGAGCAGTTCTTC	CAWNFINEQFF	.	.	TRBJ2-1	TRBV30
TGTGCCAGCAGCTTTGCAGGAACCTCTGGAAACACCATATATTTT	CASSFAGTSGNTIYF	.	.	TRBJ1-3	TRBV7-2
TGTGCCAGCAGCTGGCAGGGGGCTAGCACAGATACGCAGTATTTT	CASSWQGASTDTQYF	.	TRBD1	TRBJ2-3	TRBV5-4
TGCGCCAGCAGCCTAGGACAGGTGTCCTACAATGAGCAGTTCTTC	CASSLGQVSYNEQFF	.	TRBD1	TRBJ2-1	TRBV5-1
TGTGCCAGCAGTTTAGAGGGGACAGTCTACAATGAGCAGTTCTTC	CASSLEGTVYNEQFF	.	TRBD1	TRBJ2-1	TRBV28
TGCGCCAGCAGTCGGATAGCGGGAGGGCTTACAGATACGCAGTATTTT	CASSRIAGGLTDTQYF	once	TRBD2	TRBJ2-3	TRBV5-1
TGTGCCAGCAGTGGGACTAGCGGGACATGGAGGGTGTACAATGAGCAGTTCTTC	CASSGTSGTWRVYNEQFF	.	TRBD2	TRBJ2-1	TRBV6-1
TGTGCCAGCAGCGTAGGGACAGGTGGGGGAAACATTCAGTACTTC	CASSVGTGGGNIQYF	.	TRBD1	TRBJ2-4	TRBV5-6
TGCGCCAGCAGCTTGGCAGGGACGAACACCGGGGAGCTGTTTTTT	CASSLAGTNTGELFF	.	.	TRBJ2-2	TRBV5-1
TGTGCCAGCAGCGGGCAAAGGCTTTCACCCCTCCACTTT	CASSGQRLSPLHF	.	.	TRBJ1-6	TRBV7-2
TGTGCCAGCAGTGCCACTCGGGGAGGGGCAGATACGCAGTATTTT	CASSATRGGADTQYF	.	TRBD2	TRBJ2-3	TRBV2
TGTGCCAGCAGCTTGGCCGCGGGGGCCAAAAACATTCAGTACTTC	CASSLAAGAKNIQYF	.	.	TRBJ2-4	TRBV5-6
TGTGCCAGTAGTATAACCATAGGGGGCGGGACCGGGGAGCTGTTTTTT	CASSITIGGGTGELFF	.	TRBD1	TRBJ2-2	TRBV19
TGCGCCAGCAGCCCGAGGACAGGGGACACCGGGGAGCTGTTTTTT	CASSPRTGDTGELFF	.	TRBD1	TRBJ2-2	TRBV5-1
TGTGCCAGCAGCTTGGCAGGGGGCCTTAGCACAGATACGCAGTATTTT	CASSLAGGLSTDTQYF	.	TRBD1	TRBJ2-3	TRBV5-4
TGCGCCAGCAGCCTGGGACTAGCGGGGATGGTCGAGTACGAGCAGTACTTC	CASSLGLAGMVEYEQYF	.	TRBD2	TRBJ2-7	TRBV4-3
TGTGCCAGCAGCGAGGACAGCCTGGGGGGCTACACCTTC	CASSEDSLGGYTF	.	.	TRBJ1-2	TRBV9
TGCGCCAGCAGCTTGGAACCGGCCTACGAGCAGTACTTC	CASSLEPAYEQYF	few	.	TRBJ2-7	TRBV5-1